The 16 T cell receptor beta chains given below trace back to one sample, sequenced in a study of spatial heterogeneity in lung cancer. Whole-study findings and limits: Tracking of tumor mutation counts was seen in expanded intratumoral alpha and beta TCR counts.

TCRdb recomputed calls from the 5' RACE reads with MiXCR, one row per CDR3 protein. The sample has over 7,500 distinct CDR3 sequences, around 6% seen once. The antigens for these receptors are not known. Time point in this sample: sample taken at primary tumor resection. The sequenced sample was lung tumor tissue, obtained at surgery. The receptors here all came from a female donor with early-stage non-small cell lung cancer.

This clonotype occurred many times. This chain connects TRBV7-9 to TRBJ2-1, with a possible D match to TRBD2 (6 bases). Germline V gene lookup returns CDR1 SEHNR and CDR2 FQNEAQ (reference sequence). V was pared by 4 bases and J by 4 bases, with 23 bases between. The CDR3 is made up of 18 amino acids. CDR3 bases: TGTGCCAGCAGCTCTAACCGGGGGTGGCTGACAGTATACAATGAGCAGTTCTTC. Its translation: CASSSNRGWLTVYNEQFF.

The chain uses TRBV20-1 and TRBJ2-2; unclear D gene. The CDR3 has 15 amino acids. V was trimmed by 0 bases and J by 5 bases, leaving 13 bases between them. Germline V lookup: CDR1 DFQATT, CDR2 SNEGSKA (reference sequence). CDR3 in DNA: TGCAGTGCTAGAGATCCCAGTTTGGGGACCGGGGAGCTGTTTTTT. Protein sequence: CSARDPSLGTGELFF.

This chain uses TRBV4-3 with TRBJ1-2; D not resolved. Germline CDR1 reads LGHNA; CDR2 reads YSLEER. The V gene lost 0 bases and the J gene lost 8 bases, with 10 bases spanning the gap. The CDR3 sequence is 13 residues long. The chain's CDR3 is CASSQDSSWGYTF. In DNA form, the CDR3 reads TGCGCCAGCAGCCAAGATAGTAGCTGGGGCTACACCTTC.

This clonotype occurred a few times. The chain uses TRBV18 and TRBJ1-1, with D unresolved. Germline V gene sequence: CDR1 KGHSH, CDR2 LQKENI. With 3 bases removed from V and 0 bases from J, the gap between germline ends came to 14 bases. There are 16 residues in the CDR3. In DNA, the CDR3 is TGTGCCAGCTCACCCTCTGTTGAGCTCGTGAACACTGAAGCTTTCTTT. Protein: CASSPSVELVNTEAFF.

By frequency in the sample, this clonotype is medium-sized. The V call is TRBV20-1, the J call TRBJ1-5; D gene ambiguous. Germline lookup yields CDR1 DFQATT and CDR2 SNEGSKA (reference sequence). V shed 0 bases and J shed 6 bases, with 6 bases lying between them. The length of the CDR3 is 12 residues. The CDR3 sequence is CSARDSVQPQHF. The CDR3 nucleotides are TGCAGTGCTAGAGACTCTGTTCAGCCCCAGCATTTT.

This clonotype was observed a handful of times. The V and J genes are TRBV7-3 and TRBJ2-5; TRBD2 matches 12 bases. V lost 5 bases and J lost 4; bases outside the gene matches: 2. The CDR3 extends over 14 amino acids. Germline CDR1 is SGHTA and CDR2 is FQGTGA. As DNA, the CDR3 is TGTGCCAGCAGCGAGGGACTAGCGGGAGAGACCCAGTACTTC. Amino acid sequence: CASSEGLAGETQYF.

This clonotype was recorded many times. This chain links TRBV5-4 with TRBJ2-5, with D unclear. This CDR3 contains 16 residues. CDR1 is SGHNT, CDR2 YYREEE, per germline (reference sequence). V lost 3 bases and J lost 2, with 17 bases in between. The DNA of the CDR3 is TGTGCCAGCAGCTCACTTGACAATAAGCGACAAGAGACCCAGTACTTC. This sequence encodes CASSSLDNKRQETQYF.

The chain recombines TRBV5-1 with TRBJ1-1; TRBD1 agrees at 8 bases. Germline assignment: CDR1 SGHRS and CDR2 YFSETQ. V shed 2 bases and J 0 bases; nucleotides not matched to a gene: 3. The length of the CDR3 is 15 residues. DNA of the CDR3: TGCGCCAGCAGCTTCGTGACAGGGGTGAACACTGAAGCTTTCTTT. It encodes CASSFVTGVNTEAFF. The full variable domain, its missing parts supplied by reference TRBV5-1 and TRBJ1-1, is KAGVTQTPRYLIKTRGQQVTLSCSPISGHRSVSWYQQTPGQGLQFLFEYFSETQRNKGNFPGRFSGRQFSNSRSEMNVSTLELGDSALYLCASSFVTGVNTEAFFGQGTRLTVV.

This clonotype is termed medium-sized. V usage is TRBV7-9 and J usage is TRBJ1-1; TRBD1 is a possible D gene (6 bases). Per the germline V gene, CDR1 is SEHNR and CDR2 is FQNEAQ (reference sequence). V was cut by 7 bases and J by 3 bases, with 18 bases left in between. The CDR3 sequence is 15 residues long. Written as DNA, the CDR3 is TGTGCCAGCAAACCCCTACGGGGGCCGGACACTGAAGCTTTCTTT. Protein sequence: CASKPLRGPDTEAFF.

This clonotype has a count of ten or more. V and J are TRBV4-1 and TRBJ2-3; the match to TRBD1 covers 12 bases. The CDR3 is 18 residues long. V shed 3 bases, J shed 0 bases, and the junction held 7 bases outside the gene matches. Germline V gene sequence: CDR1 MGHRA, CDR2 YSYEKL. The CDR3 here is CASSQGTGGAGSTDTQYF. The DNA for the CDR3 is TGCGCCAGCAGCCAGGGGACAGGGGGCGCGGGCAGCACAGATACGCAGTATTTT.

CDR3 bases: TGTGCCAGCAGGGCCCGGGGAAACGAGCAGTTCTTC. Protein product: CASRARGNEQFF. V is TRBV6-5 and J is TRBJ2-1; TRBD2 might be the D (5 bases). The CDR3 sequence is 12 residues long. V lost 6 bases, J lost 10 bases, and 13 bases lay in between. CDR1 is MNHEY and CDR2 is SVGAGI in the germline V gene.

This clonotype was counted many times. The genes are TRBV5-4 and TRBJ2-3; D unresolved. V was trimmed by 0 bases and J by 3 bases, leaving 17 bases between them. The germline CDR1 and CDR2 sequences are SGHNT and YYREEE (reference sequence). The CDR3 contains 17 residues. The CDR3 spells CASSLDAAMVWTDTQYF. In DNA, the CDR3 is TGTGCCAGCAGCTTGGACGCGGCCATGGTATGGACAGATACGCAGTATTTT.

The sample holds many counts of this clonotype. The chain couples TRBV28 to TRBJ1-6; 8 bases line up with TRBD1. V shed 6 bases, J shed 3 bases, and the junction held 7 bases outside the gene matches. Germline lookup yields CDR1 MDHEN and CDR2 SYDVKM. The CDR3 has 16 amino acids. In DNA form, the CDR3 reads TGTGCCAGCAGCCCGACAGGGGCCCTCTATAATTCACCCCTCCACTTT. It translates to CASSPTGALYNSPLHF. The entire variable domain, with the rest obtained from reference TRBV28 and TRBJ1-6, is as follows: DVKVTQSSRYLVKRTGEKVFLECVQDMDHENMFWYRQDPGLGLRLIYFSYDVKMKEKGDIPEGYSVSREKKERFSLILESASTNQTSMYLCASSPTGALYNSPLHFGNGTRLTVT.

This clonotype came up many times. The gene calls are TRBV19 and TRBJ1-6; D unresolved. CDR3 length equals 14 residues. Germline V gene lookup returns CDR1 LNHDA and CDR2 SQIVND (reference sequence). Between the trimmed V and J ends, which lost 6 bases and 14 bases, there was a span of 20 bases. The CDR3 nucleotides read TGTGCCAGTAGACCGGACGGCGCGGGGAGATCCCTCCACTTT. Translation: CASRPDGAGRSLHF.

This clonotype came up many times. The chain uses TRBV29-1 and TRBJ2-7; 7 positions agree with TRBD2. Germline V lookup: CDR1 SQVTM, CDR2 ANQGSEA. This CDR3 is built from 14 residues. The V and J ends lost 0 bases and 4 bases, in that order; junction bases with no gene match: 6. In DNA, the CDR3 is TGCAGCGTTGAAGATCGGGGGGTCAAATACGAGCAGTACTTC. The encoded protein is CSVEDRGVKYEQYF.

This clonotype was picked up many times. This chain uses TRBV7-2 with TRBJ2-3, with D possibly TRBD2 on 5 matching bases. V lost 7 bases and J lost 3, with 14 bases in between. This CDR3 is built from 14 residues. Germline values: CDR1 SGHTA, CDR2 FQGNSA. The CDR3 sequence is CASMSGIRTDTQYF. The CDR3 DNA is TGTGCCAGCATGAGCGGAATTAGGACAGATACGCAGTATTTT.